This entry lists 5 T cell receptor beta chains sequenced from one sample in a study of blood T cell repertoires in COVID-19. Sequencing used immunoSEQ multiplex PCR; TCRdb keeps in-frame clones, though not all of them. Here the sample spans 150,000 to 180,000 clones, 84% being singletons. Specimen: peripheral blood. These TCRs come from a woman aged 45-59 years with acute or convalescent COVID-19.

V usage is TRBV7-8 and J usage is TRBJ2-1, with D unresolved. Trimming removed 3 bases from V and 3 bases from J, with 6 bases in between. Per germline, CDR1 SGHVS and CDR2 FQNEAQ. The CDR3 totals 13 residues. The CDR3 bases are TGTGCCAGCAGCTTTGCGGACTACAATGAGCAGTTCTTC. Encoded protein: CASSFADYNEQFF.

The genes are TRBV7-2 and TRBJ2-5; TRBD2 matches at 14 bases. V shed 5 bases, J shed 7 bases, and the junction held 12 bases outside the gene matches. CDR1 is SGHTA, CDR2 FQGNSA, per germline. The length of the CDR3 is 17 residues. In DNA form, the CDR3 reads TGTGCCAGCAGCCAGGGACTAGCGGGGGCCCAGACAGGGACCCAGTACTTC. Its translation is CASSQGLAGAQTGTQYF.

V gene TRBV30 combines with J gene TRBJ2-5, with 7 bases matching TRBD2. CDR1 and CDR2 from the germline V gene are GTSNPN and SVGIG (reference sequence). The V segment lost 5 bases and the J segment 4 bases; nucleotides outside the gene matches: 13. This CDR3 contains 15 residues. CDR3 in DNA: TGTGCCTGGGGCGAACGGGGGAGGGATGGAGAGACCCAGTACTTC. Translation gives CAWGERGRDGETQYF.

This chain connects TRBV9 to TRBJ2-2; D call uncertain. The germline V gene encodes CDR1 SGDLS and CDR2 YYNGEE. Trimming removed 0 bases from V and 0 bases from J, with 6 bases in between. This CDR3 has 15 residues. CDR3 in amino acids: CASSVGGANTGELFF. The CDR3 DNA sequence: TGTGCCAGCAGCGTAGGCGGTGCGAACACCGGGGAGCTGTTTTTT.

The chain couples TRBV7-2 to TRBJ1-6; D is possibly TRBD1 (6 bases). The CDR3 spans 18 residues. Trimming took 4 bases from V and 0 from J, leaving 16 bases between them. From germline, CDR1 is SGHTA and CDR2 FQGNSA. In DNA form, the CDR3 reads TGTGCCAGCAGCTCCCTCTGGACAGAGAGCTCCTATAATTCACCCCTCCACTTT. This gives the protein CASSSLWTESSYNSPLHF.